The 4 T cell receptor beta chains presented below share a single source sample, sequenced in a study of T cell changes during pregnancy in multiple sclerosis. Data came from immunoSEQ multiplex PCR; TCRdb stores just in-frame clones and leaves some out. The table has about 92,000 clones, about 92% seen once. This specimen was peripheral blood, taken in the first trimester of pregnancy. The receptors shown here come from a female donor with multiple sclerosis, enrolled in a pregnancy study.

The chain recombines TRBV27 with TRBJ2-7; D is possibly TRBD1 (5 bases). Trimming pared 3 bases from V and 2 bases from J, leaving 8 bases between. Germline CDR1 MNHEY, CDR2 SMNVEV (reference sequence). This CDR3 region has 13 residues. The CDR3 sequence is CASSFGRAYEQYF. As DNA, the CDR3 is TGTGCCAGCAGTTTCGGCAGGGCCTACGAGCAGTACTTC.

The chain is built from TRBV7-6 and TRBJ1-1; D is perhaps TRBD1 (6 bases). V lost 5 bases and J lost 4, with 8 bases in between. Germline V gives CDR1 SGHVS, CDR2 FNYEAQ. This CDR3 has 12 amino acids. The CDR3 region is CASSPQGTEAFF. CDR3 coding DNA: TGTGCCAGCAGCCCACAGGGCACTGAAGCTTTCTTT.

The CDR3 DNA is TGTGCCAGTAGTGCCTTGGGGACAGATTACTATGGCTACACCTTC. Amino acid sequence: CASSALGTDYYGYTF. The V and J genes are TRBV19 and TRBJ1-2; 7 bases are shared with TRBD1. V shed 5 bases, J shed 3 bases, and the junction held 9 bases outside the gene matches. The germline gives CDR1 LNHDA, CDR2 SQIVND (reference sequence). The CDR3 covers 15 residues.

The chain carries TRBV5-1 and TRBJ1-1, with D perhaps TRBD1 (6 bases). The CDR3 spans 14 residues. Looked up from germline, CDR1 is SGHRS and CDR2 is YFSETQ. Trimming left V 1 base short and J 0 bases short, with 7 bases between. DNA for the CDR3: TGCGCCAGCAGCTTGACAGGGTTGAACACTGAAGCTTTCTTT. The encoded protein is CASSLTGLNTEAFF.